This section outlines one TCR beta chain sequence together with its context. Its antigen is as yet unknown. Profiled with immunoSEQ multiplex PCR; TCRdb holds only in-frame clones, not every one. The table records over 40,000 clones, about 91% of them present only once. The CDR3 is 13 residues long. Trimming left V 10 bases short and J 0 bases short, with 13 bases between. Germline V gives CDR1 MDHEN, CDR2 SYDVKM. The sample belongs to a study of OX40 agonist ivuxolimab in advanced cancers. Turning to the study itself: Patients took ivuxolimab, an agonistic anti-OX40 (CD134) antibody.

Study observations and caveats: On average, CD8+ T cells had more expanded clones than CD4+.

Patients had blood sampled at baseline and again on cycle 4 day 1 and cycle 7 day 1. The material was CD4+ or CD8+ T cells sorted from blood, obtained in a trial of the OX40 agonist ivuxolimab. This chain joins TRBV28 and TRBJ2-7; D remains unclear. The TCR was taken from an adult with an advanced solid tumor such as melanoma, head and neck, liver or kidney cancer. CDR3 sequence: CAISTGSSYEQYF. In DNA form, the CDR3 reads TGTGCCATCTCGACGGGCTCCTCCTACGAGCAGTACTTC.